This is a list of T cell receptor beta chains from one sample in a study of blood T cell repertoires in COVID-19. This table comes from immunoSEQ multiplex PCR, and its TCRdb copy is limited to in-frame clones, with some not included. This sample has around 23,000 clones, with 65% to 80% found just once. Sequenced: peripheral blood. The receptor source for this set is a man aged 50 to 60 with COVID-19, enrolled during active disease. The CDR3 runs from the conserved cysteine through the conserved F or W. Fields, in order: D gene, J gene, V gene, clone size, CDR3 DNA, CDR3 protein. D genes are given only for firm matches. Clone size is shown for a subset of rows, as once, few, many or a class of expanded clone.

d_gene: TRBD2; j_gene: TRBJ2-7; v_gene: TRBV5-6; abundance: NA; CDR3nt: TGTGCCAGCAGCCTGGGACTAGCGCGCGAGCAGTACTTC; CDR3aa: CASSLGLAREQYF
d_gene: NA; j_gene: TRBJ1-3; v_gene: TRBV6-5; abundance: NA; CDR3nt: TGTGCCAGCGGACGGGAGGTTCTCTCTGGAAACACCATATATTTT; CDR3aa: CASGREVLSGNTIYF
d_gene: TRBD2; j_gene: TRBJ2-1; v_gene: TRBV6-4; abundance: NA; CDR3nt: TGTGCCAGCAGCCCGGGGGGTCCCTACAATGAGCAGTTCTTC; CDR3aa: CASSPGGPYNEQFF
d_gene: NA; j_gene: TRBJ1-1; v_gene: TRBV4-1; abundance: NA; CDR3nt: TGCGCCAGCAGCCAAGAGTTCCGGGACACTGAAGCTTTCTTT; CDR3aa: CASSQEFRDTEAFF
d_gene: NA; j_gene: TRBJ1-5; v_gene: TRBV6-1; abundance: NA; CDR3nt: TGTGCCAGCAGTGAAATCAGGGTTAACCAGCCCCAGCATTTT; CDR3aa: CASSEIRVNQPQHF
d_gene: NA; j_gene: TRBJ1-6; v_gene: TRBV5-1; abundance: NA; CDR3nt: TGCGCCAGCAGCTTGGGAACCCAGGGCGGTAATTCACCCCTCCACTTT; CDR3aa: CASSLGTQGGNSPLHF
d_gene: NA; j_gene: TRBJ1-2; v_gene: TRBV11-3; abundance: NA; CDR3nt: TGTGCCAGCAGCTCAGGGAACTATGGCTACACCTTC; CDR3aa: CASSSGNYGYTF
d_gene: TRBD1; j_gene: TRBJ1-2; v_gene: TRBV9; abundance: NA; CDR3nt: TGTGCCAGCACCCTTGGGACAGGGGCTGCTCAGGGTGGCTACACCTTC; CDR3aa: CASTLGTGAAQGGYTF
d_gene: TRBD1; j_gene: TRBJ2-5; v_gene: TRBV5-1; abundance: NA; CDR3nt: TGCGCCACCCGTCGGACAGGGGGCACGGAGACCCAGTACTTC; CDR3aa: CATRRTGGTETQYF
d_gene: TRBD1; j_gene: TRBJ1-1; v_gene: TRBV6-5; abundance: NA; CDR3nt: TGTGCCACGCTACAGGGGCCATCTGAAGCTTTCTTT; CDR3aa: CATLQGPSEAFF
d_gene: NA; j_gene: TRBJ2-3; v_gene: TRBV7-2; abundance: NA; CDR3nt: TGTGCCAGCAGCTTAGGGGGGCTCTGGGATACGCAGTATTTT; CDR3aa: CASSLGGLWDTQYF
d_gene: TRBD1; j_gene: TRBJ1-4; v_gene: TRBV29-1; abundance: NA; CDR3nt: TGCAGCTCCAAGACAGGGCGGGGTGAAAAACTGTTTTTT; CDR3aa: CSSKTGRGEKLFF
d_gene: TRBD1; j_gene: TRBJ1-5; v_gene: TRBV28; abundance: few; CDR3nt: TGTGCCAGCCGCAGGGGGCGAAATCAGCCCCAGCATTTT; CDR3aa: CASRRGRNQPQHF
d_gene: NA; j_gene: TRBJ2-1; v_gene: TRBV5-1; abundance: NA; CDR3nt: TGCGCCAGCAGCTTGGAGGGGGCGGGAGGTTACAATGAGCAGTTCTTC; CDR3aa: CASSLEGAGGYNEQFF
d_gene: NA; j_gene: TRBJ1-1; v_gene: TRBV19; abundance: NA; CDR3nt: TGTGCCAGTAGAATAGTTCAGAACACTGAAGCTTTCTTT; CDR3aa: CASRIVQNTEAFF
d_gene: TRBD2; j_gene: TRBJ2-7; v_gene: TRBV4-1; abundance: NA; CDR3nt: TGCGCCAGCAGCCAAGTAGCTAGCGGGCCAATCTACGAGCAGTACTTC; CDR3aa: CASSQVASGPIYEQYF
d_gene: NA; j_gene: TRBJ2-3; v_gene: TRBV3-1/TRBV3-2; abundance: NA; CDR3nt: TGTGCCAGCAGCCGGACTACGACTAGCACAGATACGCAGTATTTT; CDR3aa: CASSRTTTSTDTQYF
d_gene: NA; j_gene: TRBJ2-3; v_gene: TRBV5-1; abundance: NA; CDR3nt: TGCGCCAGCAGCTTTGGCAGGTCGGGCACAGATACGCAGTATTTT; CDR3aa: CASSFGRSGTDTQYF
d_gene: NA; j_gene: TRBJ2-5; v_gene: TRBV13; abundance: NA; CDR3nt: TGTGCCAGCAGCCGTACTGACCAGGGGTCGCGGCGGGAGACCCAGTACTTC; CDR3aa: CASSRTDQGSRRETQYF
d_gene: TRBD1; j_gene: TRBJ1-1; v_gene: TRBV29-1; abundance: once; CDR3nt: TGCAGCGTTGCGGGACAGGGTAAAACTGAAGCTTTCTTT; CDR3aa: CSVAGQGKTEAFF
d_gene: TRBD2; j_gene: TRBJ2-3; v_gene: TRBV7-9; abundance: NA; CDR3nt: TGTGCCAGCAGCTTAGCCGGGACTAGCGGGGGAGGGCAGTATTTT; CDR3aa: CASSLAGTSGGGQYF
d_gene: NA; j_gene: TRBJ1-5; v_gene: TRBV7-9; abundance: few; CDR3nt: TGTGCCAGCAGCTTAGCGCCGGAGAATCAGCCCCAGCATTTT; CDR3aa: CASSLAPENQPQHF
d_gene: NA; j_gene: TRBJ2-7; v_gene: TRBV6-5; abundance: few; CDR3nt: TGTGCCAGCAGCCCGGGGGCCTACGAGCAGTACTTC; CDR3aa: CASSPGAYEQYF
d_gene: NA; j_gene: TRBJ2-3; v_gene: TRBV19; abundance: NA; CDR3nt: TGTGCCAGTAGGGGCTTTGGGCGAAGAGATACGCAGTATTTT; CDR3aa: CASRGFGRRDTQYF
d_gene: NA; j_gene: TRBJ1-2; v_gene: TRBV2; abundance: NA; CDR3nt: TGTGCCAGCAGTGGGCAGGACTATGGCTACACCTTC; CDR3aa: CASSGQDYGYTF
d_gene: NA; j_gene: TRBJ1-1; v_gene: TRBV7-9; abundance: few; CDR3nt: TGTGCCAGCAGCCCCTCCGGGAGCACTGAAGCTTTCTTT; CDR3aa: CASSPSGSTEAFF
d_gene: NA; j_gene: TRBJ2-5; v_gene: TRBV5-1; abundance: NA; CDR3nt: TGCGCCAGCAGCCCACGTACCCAGAGAGGAGAGACCCAGTACTTC; CDR3aa: CASSPRTQRGETQYF
d_gene: NA; j_gene: TRBJ2-7; v_gene: TRBV5-8; abundance: NA; CDR3nt: TGTGCCAGCAGGCGCCGAGGAGGGGTCGAGCAGTACTTC; CDR3aa: CASRRRGGVEQYF
d_gene: NA; j_gene: TRBJ2-6; v_gene: TRBV5-1; abundance: NA; CDR3nt: TGCGCCAGCAAACACACCTCTGGGGCCAACGTCCTGACTTTC; CDR3aa: CASKHTSGANVLTF
d_gene: TRBD1; j_gene: TRBJ1-1; v_gene: TRBV14; abundance: NA; CDR3nt: TGTGCCAGCAGCCGACAGGGGGCTTTGAACACTGAAGCTTTCTTT; CDR3aa: CASSRQGALNTEAFF
d_gene: TRBD1; j_gene: TRBJ2-7; v_gene: TRBV19; abundance: NA; CDR3nt: TGTGCCAGTAGTACCCGGGACAGGGCCAACGAGCAGTACTTC; CDR3aa: CASSTRDRANEQYF
d_gene: NA; j_gene: TRBJ1-6; v_gene: TRBV7-2; abundance: NA; CDR3nt: TGTGCCAGCAGTTCCCGGGAGCGTAATTCACCCCTCCACTTT; CDR3aa: CASSSRERNSPLHF
d_gene: TRBD1; j_gene: TRBJ1-2; v_gene: TRBV5-5; abundance: few; CDR3nt: TGTGCCAGCAGCGCCACCGGGGACAGGACCTTTTATGGCTACACCTTC; CDR3aa: CASSATGDRTFYGYTF
d_gene: TRBD2; j_gene: TRBJ2-7; v_gene: TRBV27; abundance: NA; CDR3nt: TGTGCCAGCACAGGCCTAGCGGGGACCTACGAGCAGTACTTC; CDR3aa: CASTGLAGTYEQYF
d_gene: NA; j_gene: TRBJ1-2; v_gene: TRBV24-1; abundance: NA; CDR3nt: TGTGCCACCAGTGATAAGACAGCTAACTATGGCTACACCTTC; CDR3aa: CATSDKTANYGYTF
d_gene: NA; j_gene: TRBJ1-6; v_gene: TRBV5-6; abundance: once; CDR3nt: TGTGCCAGCAGACTGTCGGGTGGTTATAATTCACCCCTCCACTTT; CDR3aa: CASRLSGGYNSPLHF
d_gene: NA; j_gene: TRBJ1-3; v_gene: TRBV4-2; abundance: NA; CDR3nt: TGTGCCAGCAGCCACATCTCTGGAAACACCATATATTTT; CDR3aa: CASSHISGNTIYF
d_gene: NA; j_gene: TRBJ1-2; v_gene: TRBV9; abundance: few; CDR3nt: TGTGCCAGCACCCAAGTTGGAGGCGGCTACACCTTC; CDR3aa: CASTQVGGGYTF